These T cell receptor beta chains were read from a single sample in a study of PD-1 blockade in classical Hodgkin lymphoma. The data were produced by immunoSEQ multiplex PCR, yet TCRdb's version contains in-frame clones alone and is incomplete. Among around 25,000 clones listed, about 93% were seen once. What was sequenced was peripheral blood mononuclear cells (PBMCs). The receptors here all came from a human donor with classical Hodgkin lymphoma. The CDR3 runs from the conserved cysteine through the conserved F or W. D genes are given only for firm matches. Size values are once, few and many counts, or a class for expanded clones, and some rows have none.

d_call | j_call | v_call | clone_size | cdr3_aa | cdr3_nt
TRBD1 | TRBJ2-5 | TRBV30 | . | CAWSPRTGGYETQYF | TGTGCCTGGAGTCCACGGACAGGGGGCTATGAGACCCAGTACTTC
TRBD1 | TRBJ1-2 | TRBV7-2 | . | CASSARQGLGANYGYTF | TGTGCCAGCAGCGCCCGACAGGGGCTCGGAGCTAACTATGGCTACACCTTC
. | TRBJ2-1 | TRBV9 | . | CASSVTTRSSYNEQFF | TGTGCCAGCAGCGTCACGACCCGGAGCTCCTACAATGAGCAGTTCTTC
. | TRBJ2-7 | TRBV12-1 | . | CASSQIPSFEQYF | TGTGCCAGCAGCCAGATCCCCTCGTTCGAGCAGTACTTC
TRBD2 | TRBJ2-2 | TRBV4-3 | . | CASSQDLLKGGLAGELFF | TGCGCCAGCAGCCAAGATCTTCTTAAGGGTGGACTAGCCGGGGAGCTGTTTTTT
. | TRBJ1-1 | TRBV7-6 | . | CASSLDRADTEAFF | TGTGCCAGCAGCTTAGACCGGGCGGACACTGAAGCTTTCTTT
. | TRBJ2-7 | TRBV5-5 | . | CASRPGYGRYEQYF | TGTGCCAGCAGGCCAGGTTATGGGCGCTACGAGCAGTACTTC
. | TRBJ1-5 | TRBV6-9 | . | CASSYGNNQPQHF | TGTGCCAGCAGTTATGGGAACAATCAGCCCCAGCATTTT
TRBD2 | TRBJ2-7 | TRBV5-6 | . | CASSLGGFYEQYF | TGTGCCAGCAGCCTGGGGGGGTTCTACGAGCAGTACTTC
TRBD1 | TRBJ2-3 | TRBV18 | . | CASSPRDRGTDTQYF | TGTGCCAGCTCACCTCGGGACAGGGGCACAGATACGCAGTATTTT
TRBD2 | TRBJ2-1 | TRBV11-3 | . | CASSGRAYNEQFF | TGTGCCAGCTCTGGGAGGGCCTACAATGAGCAGTTCTTC
. | TRBJ1-3 | TRBV13 | . | CASSSQGEPGNTIYF | TGTGCCAGCAGCTCACAGGGAGAGCCTGGAAACACCATATATTTT
. | TRBJ2-7 | TRBV7-9 | . | CASSLEGLALDEQYF | TGTGCCAGCAGCTTAGAGGGACTTGCTTTGGACGAGCAGTACTTC
TRBD2 | TRBJ2-1 | TRBV6-6 | . | CASTNGAGGSNEQFF | TGTGCCAGCACCAACGGAGCGGGAGGGAGCAATGAGCAGTTCTTC
. | TRBJ2-7 | TRBV20-1 | once | CSATLNYEQYF | TGCAGTGCTACCTTGAATTACGAGCAGTACTTC
TRBD2 | TRBJ2-3 | TRBV5-6 | . | CASSNPSGGAPQYF | TGTGCCAGCAGCAACCCTAGCGGGGGGGCGCCGCAGTATTTT
. | TRBJ1-1 | TRBV4-3 | . | CASSPGPGGTEAFF | TGCGCCAGCAGCCCGGGACCGGGAGGGACTGAAGCTTTCTTT
. | TRBJ1-2 | TRBV2 | . | CASSDRRGYTF | TGTGCCAGCAGTGACCGGCGGGGCTACACCTTC
. | TRBJ2-5 | TRBV5-1 | . | CASSLGGQYQETQYF | TGCGCCAGCAGCTTGGGTGGACAATACCAAGAGACCCAGTACTTC
TRBD2 | TRBJ2-5 | TRBV7-2 | . | CASSLHSSGGAFGQYF | TGTGCCAGCAGCTTACACTCGAGCGGGGGGGCCTTCGGGCAGTACTTC
. | TRBJ2-3 | TRBV5-4 | once | CASSFNSHGADTQYF | TGTGCCAGCAGTTTTAACTCCCACGGGGCAGATACGCAGTATTTT
. | TRBJ2-2 | TRBV11-2 | few | CASSLRVGANTGELFF | TGTGCCAGCAGCTTAAGGGTTGGGGCCAACACCGGGGAGCTGTTTTTT
. | TRBJ1-1 | TRBV7-2 | . | CASGPHGLSTEAFF | TGTGCCAGCGGACCGCACGGACTTTCGACTGAAGCTTTCTTT
. | TRBJ2-3 | TRBV10-1 | . | CASSESERLTDTQYF | TGCGCCAGCAGTGAGTCGGAGCGGCTCACAGATACGCAGTATTTT
. | TRBJ2-3 | TRBV7-6 | . | CASSLAGQPSRLGTDTQYF | TGTGCCAGCAGCTTAGCAGGACAACCCTCCCGCCTAGGAACAGATACGCAGTATTTT
. | TRBJ2-7 | TRBV11-3 | . | CASSLGGSSYEQYF | TGTGCCAGCAGCTTAGGGGGGAGCTCCTACGAGCAGTACTTC
. | TRBJ2-7 | TRBV30 | . | CAWDRSYEQYF | TGTGCCTGGGACAGGTCTTACGAGCAGTACTTC
TRBD2 | TRBJ2-3 | TRBV9 | . | CASSTGTSRDTQYF | TGTGCCAGCTCGACCGGGACTAGCAGGGATACGCAGTATTTT
. | TRBJ2-2 | TRBV19 | . | CASSIQQPSTGELFF | TGTGCCAGTAGTATACAACAGCCTTCCACCGGGGAGCTGTTTTTT
TRBD1 | TRBJ2-5 | TRBV4-1 | . | CASSQGDRGMSQYF | TGCGCCAGCAGCCAAGGGGACAGGGGGATGTCCCAGTACTTC
TRBD1 | TRBJ1-6 | TRBV10-3 | . | CAINSDRGDNSPLHF | TGTGCCATCAACTCGGACAGGGGCGATAATTCACCCCTCCACTTT
TRBD1 | TRBJ1-2 | TRBV5-6 | . | CASSWGPGQVPGYTF | TGTGCCAGCAGCTGGGGGCCGGGACAGGTTCCTGGCTACACCTTC
TRBD2 | TRBJ2-1 | TRBV9 | . | CASSAFSSGGSYNEQFF | TGTGCCAGCAGCGCCTTTTCTAGCGGGGGCTCCTACAATGAGCAGTTCTTC
. | TRBJ2-3 | TRBV15 | . | CATSSARGTQTDTQYF | TGTGCCACCAGCAGCGCGCGGGGGACACAAACAGATACGCAGTATTTT
TRBD1 | TRBJ1-2 | TRBV4-3 | . | CASSQVRTGTVGYTF | TGCGCCAGCAGCCAAGTCCGGACAGGGACGGTAGGCTACACCTTC
. | TRBJ2-7 | TRBV7-9 | . | CASSLDGTVVDPYEQYF | TGTGCCAGCAGCTTAGATGGGACCGTGGTGGATCCCTACGAGCAGTACTTC
. | TRBJ1-4 | TRBV27 | . | CASSLNDGAAADEKLFF | TGTGCCAGCAGTTTAAACGATGGGGCTGCCGCGGATGAAAAACTGTTTTTT
. | TRBJ2-7 | TRBV19 | . | CASAGSREQYF | TGTGCCTCAGCCGGGTCTCGTGAGCAGTACTTC
TRBD1 | TRBJ2-3 | TRBV10-2 | . | CASIRDRGDFGTDTQYF | TGCGCCAGCATCCGGGACAGGGGTGATTTTGGCACAGATACGCAGTATTTT
. | TRBJ2-5 | TRBV2 | . | CASRLVGETQYF | TGTGCCAGCAGACTAGTGGGAGAGACCCAGTACTTC
TRBD1 | TRBJ1-2 | TRBV2 | once | CASSPTGGVGRSYTF | TGTGCCAGCAGTCCTACAGGGGGAGTGGGGCGCAGCTACACCTTC
. | TRBJ2-2 | TRBV19 | few | CASRWNRDLGELFF | TGTGCCAGTAGATGGAACAGGGATCTCGGGGAGCTGTTTTTT
TRBD1 | TRBJ2-1 | TRBV9 | . | CASSPDRTGTTFTDEQFF | TGTGCCAGCAGCCCCGATCGGACAGGGACCACTTTTACAGATGAGCAGTTCTTC